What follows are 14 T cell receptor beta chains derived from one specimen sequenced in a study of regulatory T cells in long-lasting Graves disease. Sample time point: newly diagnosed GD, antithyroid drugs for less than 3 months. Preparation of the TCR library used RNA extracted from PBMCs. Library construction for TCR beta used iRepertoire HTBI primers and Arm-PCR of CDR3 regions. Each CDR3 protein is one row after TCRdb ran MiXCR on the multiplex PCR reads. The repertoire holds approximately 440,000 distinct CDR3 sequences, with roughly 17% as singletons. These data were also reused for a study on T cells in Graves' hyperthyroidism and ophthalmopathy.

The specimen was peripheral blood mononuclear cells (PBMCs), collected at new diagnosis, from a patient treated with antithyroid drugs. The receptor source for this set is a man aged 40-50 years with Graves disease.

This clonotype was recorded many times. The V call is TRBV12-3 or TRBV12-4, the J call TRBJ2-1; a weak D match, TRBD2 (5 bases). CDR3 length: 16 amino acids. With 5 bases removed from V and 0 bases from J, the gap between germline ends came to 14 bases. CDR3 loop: CASSRTGMSSYNEQFF. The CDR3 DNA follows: TGTGCCAGCAGTCGCACCGGGATGTCCTCCTACAATGAGCAGTTCTTC.

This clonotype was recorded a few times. CDR3 DNA: TGTGCCAGCAGTTGGTATTCTGGGGCCGACAATGAGCAGTTCTTC. Translating it yields CASSWYSGADNEQFF. The chain combines TRBV2 with TRBJ2-1; perhaps TRBD1 as D (5 bases). The germline V gene has CDR1 SNHLY and CDR2 FYNNEI. The V and J ends lost 5 bases and 5 bases respectively, with 16 bases between them. CDR3 size: 15 residues.

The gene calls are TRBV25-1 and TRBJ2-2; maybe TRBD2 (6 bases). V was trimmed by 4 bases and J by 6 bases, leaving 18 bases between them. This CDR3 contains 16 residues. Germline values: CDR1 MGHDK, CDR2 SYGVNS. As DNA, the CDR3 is TGTGCCAGCAGTGGAGGCGGGACGAGGCTAGCCGGGGAGCTGTTTTTT. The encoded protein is CASSGGGTRLAGELFF.

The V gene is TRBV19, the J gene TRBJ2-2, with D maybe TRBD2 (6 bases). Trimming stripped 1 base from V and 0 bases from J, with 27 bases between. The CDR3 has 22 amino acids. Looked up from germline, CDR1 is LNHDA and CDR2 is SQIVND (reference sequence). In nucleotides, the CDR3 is TGTGCCAGTAGTATAGTGCTCTCTCTCTCTCCTAGCGCTTATGCGAACACCGGGGAGCTGTTTTTT. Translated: CASSIVLSLSPSAYANTGELFF.

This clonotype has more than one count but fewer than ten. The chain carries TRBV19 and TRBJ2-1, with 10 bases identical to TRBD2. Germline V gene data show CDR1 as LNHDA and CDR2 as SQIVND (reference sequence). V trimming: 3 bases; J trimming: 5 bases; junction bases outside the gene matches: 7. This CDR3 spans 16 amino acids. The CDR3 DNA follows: TGTGCCAGTAGTATGGGGAGGACTAGCGGAAACAATGAGCAGTTCTTC. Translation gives CASSMGRTSGNNEQFF.

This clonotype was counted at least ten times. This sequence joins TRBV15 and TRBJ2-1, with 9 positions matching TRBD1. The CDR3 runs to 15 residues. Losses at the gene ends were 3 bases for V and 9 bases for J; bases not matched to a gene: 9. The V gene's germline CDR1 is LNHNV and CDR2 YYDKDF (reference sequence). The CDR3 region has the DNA TGTGCCACCAGCAGCCGGGACAGGGCGCGGGGTGAGCAGTTCTTC. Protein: CATSSRDRARGEQFF.

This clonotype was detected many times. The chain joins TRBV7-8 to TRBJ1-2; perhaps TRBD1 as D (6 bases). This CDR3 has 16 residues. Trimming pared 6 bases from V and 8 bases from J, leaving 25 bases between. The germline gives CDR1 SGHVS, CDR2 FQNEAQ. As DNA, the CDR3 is TGTGCCAGCAGACCTACCCGGGACACCCTAGGGAGAGGCTACACCTTC. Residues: CASRPTRDTLGRGYTF. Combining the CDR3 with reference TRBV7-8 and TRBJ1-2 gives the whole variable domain GAGVSQSPRYKVAKRGQDVALRCDPISGHVSLFWYQQALGQGPEFLTYFQNEAQLDKSGLPSDRFFAERPEGSVSTLKIQRTQQEDSAVYLCASRPTRDTLGRGYTFGSGTRLTVV.

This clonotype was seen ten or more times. The DNA of the CDR3 is TGTGCCAGCAGCTTAGGAGGGACAGAGACTAACTATGGCTACACCTTC. This gives the protein CASSLGGTETNYGYTF. The chain recombines TRBV7-2 with TRBJ1-2; 7 bases map to TRBD1. Trimming at V came to 1 base and at J to 0 bases, leaving 5 bases not matched to a gene. The CDR3 totals 16 residues. The germline V gene has CDR1 SGHTA and CDR2 FQGNSA.

The CDR3 loop reads CASSLTSGGGNEQFF. CDR3 DNA: TGTGCCAGTTCCCTGACTAGTGGAGGGGGGAATGAGCAGTTCTTC. The chain carries TRBV6-2 or TRBV6-3 and TRBJ2-1; D possibly uses TRBD1 or TRBD2 (6 bases each). This CDR3 comprises 15 residues. Germline CDR1 is MNHEY and CDR2 is SVGEGT. Trimming removed 9 bases from V and 7 bases from J, with 22 bases in between.

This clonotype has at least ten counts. The CDR3 sequence: CASSYSGLASHYNEQFF. In DNA form, the CDR3 reads TGTGCCAGCAGTTACTCGGGGCTAGCGAGTCACTACAATGAGCAGTTCTTC. V and J are TRBV6-2 or TRBV6-3 and TRBJ2-1; D possibly corresponds to TRBD2 (6 bases). Trimming pared 0 bases from V and 3 bases from J, leaving 15 bases between. This CDR3 has 17 amino acids. Germline lookup yields CDR1 MNHEY and CDR2 SVGEGT.

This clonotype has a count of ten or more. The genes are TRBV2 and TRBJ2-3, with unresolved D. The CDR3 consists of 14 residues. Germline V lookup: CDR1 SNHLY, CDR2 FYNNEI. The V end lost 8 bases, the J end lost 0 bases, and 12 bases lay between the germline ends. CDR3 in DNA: TGTGCCAGCGGAAATCAACCTAGCACAGATACGCAGTATTTT. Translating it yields CASGNQPSTDTQYF.

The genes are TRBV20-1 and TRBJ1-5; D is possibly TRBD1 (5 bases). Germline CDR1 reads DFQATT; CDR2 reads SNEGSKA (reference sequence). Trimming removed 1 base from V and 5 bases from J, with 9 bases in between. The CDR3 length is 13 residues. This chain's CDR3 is CSARGAGYQPQHF. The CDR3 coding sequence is TGCAGTGCTAGAGGGGCAGGGTATCAGCCCCAGCATTTT.

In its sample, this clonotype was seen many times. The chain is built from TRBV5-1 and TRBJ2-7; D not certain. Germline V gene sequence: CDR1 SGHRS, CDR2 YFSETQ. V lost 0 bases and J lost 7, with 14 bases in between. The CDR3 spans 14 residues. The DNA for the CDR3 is TGCGCCAGCAGCTTGGGGAGACATCTACGAGAGCAGTACTTC. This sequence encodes CASSLGRHLREQYF. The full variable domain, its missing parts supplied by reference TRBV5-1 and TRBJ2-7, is KAGVTQTPRYLIKTRGQQVTLSCSPISGHRSVSWYQQTPGQGLQFLFEYFSETQRNKGNFPGRFSGRQFSNSRSEMNVSTLELGDSALYLCASSLGRHLREQYFGPGTRLTVT.

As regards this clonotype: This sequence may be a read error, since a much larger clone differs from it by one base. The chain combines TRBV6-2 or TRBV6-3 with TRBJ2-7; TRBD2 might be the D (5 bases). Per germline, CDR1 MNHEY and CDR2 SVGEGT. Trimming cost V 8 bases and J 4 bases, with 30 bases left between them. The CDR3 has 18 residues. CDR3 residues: CASGPLWSQRPRLYEQYF. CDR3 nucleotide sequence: TGTGCCAGCGGTCCGCTCTGGAGCCAGCGGCCACGTTTATACGAGCAGTACTTC.